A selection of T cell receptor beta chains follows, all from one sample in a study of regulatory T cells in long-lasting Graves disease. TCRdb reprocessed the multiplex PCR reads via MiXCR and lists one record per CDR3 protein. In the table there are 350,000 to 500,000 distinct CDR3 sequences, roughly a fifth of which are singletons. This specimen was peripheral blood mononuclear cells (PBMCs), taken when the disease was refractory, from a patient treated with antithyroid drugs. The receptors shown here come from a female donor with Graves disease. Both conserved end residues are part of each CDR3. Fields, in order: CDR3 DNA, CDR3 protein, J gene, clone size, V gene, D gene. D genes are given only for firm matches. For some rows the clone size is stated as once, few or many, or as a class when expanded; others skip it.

CDR3 DNA: TGTGCCTGGAGTGTCTCAAATACGCAGTATTTT; CDR3 protein: CAWSVSNTQYF; J gene: TRBJ2-3; clone size: -; V gene: TRBV30; D gene: -
CDR3 DNA: TGTGCCAGCAGCATCCGGATCGGGATGAAGAACGAGCAGTACTTC; CDR3 protein: CASSIRIGMKNEQYF; J gene: TRBJ2-7; clone size: few; V gene: TRBV7-2; D gene: -
CDR3 DNA: TGTGCCATCAGTGAGCTAGTTGAGGGGGCTGGTGGCTACACCTTC; CDR3 protein: CAISELVEGAGGYTF; J gene: TRBJ1-2; clone size: many; V gene: TRBV10-3; D gene: TRBD1
CDR3 DNA: TGTGCCAGCAGCCAAGCGTGGCAGGGAAGGAACGAGCAGTACTTC; CDR3 protein: CASSQAWQGRNEQYF; J gene: TRBJ2-7; clone size: -; V gene: TRBV4-2; D gene: -
CDR3 DNA: TGTGCCAGCAGCCAAACAGGGGAACGAGGCTACACCTTC; CDR3 protein: CASSQTGERGYTF; J gene: TRBJ1-2; clone size: many; V gene: TRBV11-2; D gene: TRBD1
CDR3 DNA: TGTGCCAGCACCAGACTAGCGGGAGGTACAGATACGCAGTATTTT; CDR3 protein: CASTRLAGGTDTQYF; J gene: TRBJ2-3; clone size: -; V gene: TRBV28; D gene: TRBD2
CDR3 DNA: TGCAGCGTTGAAGCTCAGGGTCTAACTGAAGCTTTCTTT; CDR3 protein: CSVEAQGLTEAFF; J gene: TRBJ1-1; clone size: -; V gene: TRBV29-1; D gene: -
CDR3 DNA: TGTGCCAGCAGCCGCCGTAGCGAGTACACAGATACGCAGTATTTT; CDR3 protein: CASSRRSEYTDTQYF; J gene: TRBJ2-3; clone size: -; V gene: TRBV3-1; D gene: -
CDR3 DNA: TGTGCCAGTAGTATTCCCAGGGTGTCCAAAAACATTCAGTACTTC; CDR3 protein: CASSIPRVSKNIQYF; J gene: TRBJ2-4; clone size: -; V gene: TRBV19; D gene: -
CDR3 DNA: TGTGCCTGGAGTGGTACGGGATATCAGCCCCAGCATTTT; CDR3 protein: CAWSGTGYQPQHF; J gene: TRBJ1-5; clone size: few; V gene: TRBV30; D gene: -
CDR3 DNA: TGTGCCAGCAGCGACTGGGACATACGGGACGAGCAGTACTTC; CDR3 protein: CASSDWDIRDEQYF; J gene: TRBJ2-7; clone size: few; V gene: TRBV14; D gene: -
CDR3 DNA: TGCAGCGTTGAAGCCCATCCGACAGTAAGCGGTGAAAAACTGTTTTTT; CDR3 protein: CSVEAHPTVSGEKLFF; J gene: TRBJ1-4; clone size: many; V gene: TRBV29-1; D gene: -
CDR3 DNA: TGTGCCAGCAGCTTAGTTCGGGCTAGCGTTAAGTGGAATGAGCAGTTCTTC; CDR3 protein: CASSLVRASVKWNEQFF; J gene: TRBJ2-1; clone size: -; V gene: TRBV7-2; D gene: -
CDR3 DNA: TGTGCCAGTAGTCAATCCGGGACACAAAAACTGTTTTTT; CDR3 protein: CASSQSGTQKLFF; J gene: TRBJ1-4; clone size: -; V gene: TRBV19; D gene: -
CDR3 DNA: TGCAGCGTGAGTGACAGGGACCTGAACGTCCTGACTTTC; CDR3 protein: CSVSDRDLNVLTF; J gene: TRBJ2-6; clone size: -; V gene: TRBV29-1; D gene: TRBD1
CDR3 DNA: TGTGCCAGCAGCCAAAGACTTGGGACTAGCGGGACCAATGAGCAGTTCTTC; CDR3 protein: CASSQRLGTSGTNEQFF; J gene: TRBJ2-1; clone size: -; V gene: TRBV3-1; D gene: TRBD2